Following are 23 T cell receptor beta chains from one sample sequenced in a study of cytomegalovirus exposure and HLA in healthy donors. Both 60 Vbeta primers and 13 Jbeta primers went into the PCR. Profiling relied on immunoSEQ multiplex PCR, and the TCRdb table lists in-frame clones only, not all of them. This sample yields approximately 150,000 clones, of which 75% to 85% are seen a single time; around 6.6% belongs to the top ten. The sequencing input was PBMCs. All receptors derive from a man in his fifties or sixties in good health and CMV-seropositive.

V gene TRBV5-6 combines with J gene TRBJ1-2, with 8 bases fitting TRBD1. In germline, CDR1 is SGHDT, CDR2 YYEEEE. After removal of 5 bases from V and 0 bases from J, the junction contained 0 bases not matched to a gene. CDR3 length: 13 residues. CDR3 sequence reads: CASRDRANYGYTF. For the CDR3, the DNA is TGTGCCAGCAGGGACAGGGCTAACTATGGCTACACCTTC.

In nucleotides, the CDR3 is TGTGCCAGCTACAGGAACAATGAGCAGTTCTTC. Translated, it gives CASYRNNEQFF. This chain connects TRBV28 to TRBJ2-1, with TRBD1 as a possible D gene (5 bases). Germline CDR1 MDHEN, CDR2 SYDVKM. The CDR3 contains 11 residues. V lost 8 bases, J lost 5 bases, and 7 bases lay in between.

This chain links TRBV5-1 with TRBJ1-3; D might be TRBD1 (6 bases). Germline CDR1 and CDR2: SGHRS and YFSETQ. The V end lost 4 bases, the J end lost 4 bases, and 15 bases lay between the germline ends. This CDR3 is 15 amino acids long. The CDR3 region is CASSLSPGTGNTIYF. The CDR3 region has the DNA TGCGCCAGCAGCCTCAGTCCCGGGACAGGAAACACCATATATTTT.

V gene TRBV30 combines with J gene TRBJ2-3, with 7 bases fitting TRBD1. V was clipped by 2 bases and J by 0 bases; unmatched bases: 2. Looked up from germline, CDR1 is GTSNPN and CDR2 is SVGIG (reference sequence). The CDR3 spans 14 residues. The CDR3 protein is CAWSPGQSTDTQYF. DNA for the CDR3: TGTGCCTGGAGTCCGGGACAGAGCACAGATACGCAGTATTTT.

The V call is TRBV11-2, the J call TRBJ2-1; TRBD2 aligns across 9 bases. V dropped 5 bases and J dropped 6; count of bases not matched to a gene: 8. CDR1 SGHAT and CDR2 FQNNGV come from the germline V gene. This CDR3 is 15 amino acids long. CDR3 residues: CASSLERGAPNEQFF. The CDR3 nucleotides read TGTGCCAGCAGCCTCGAGCGGGGGGCCCCCAATGAGCAGTTCTTC.

The chain is built from TRBV18 and TRBJ2-7, with 9 bases matching TRBD2. The CDR3 runs 12 residues. The germline CDR1 and CDR2 sequences are KGHSH and LQKENI. J lost 7 bases, V lost 6 bases, and 4 bases had no gene match. The CDR3 loop is CASSRAGGEQYF. CDR3 DNA sequence: TGTGCCAGCTCCCGAGCGGGGGGTGAGCAGTACTTC.

This clone was counted only a few times. V is TRBV11-3 and J is TRBJ2-1; a weak D match, TRBD2 (5 bases). The CDR3 spans 13 residues. Germline V gene sequence: CDR1 SGHNT, CDR2 YENEEA. V was pared by 0 bases and J by 7 bases, with 7 bases between. The CDR3 protein is CASSLERVNEQFF. The CDR3 DNA reads as TGTGCCAGCAGCTTAGAGAGGGTGAATGAGCAGTTCTTC.

This chain links TRBV28 with TRBJ2-7; no definite D call. The CDR3 length is 14 residues. Trimming removed 5 bases at V and 4 bases at J, with 15 bases between. In germline, CDR1 is MDHEN, CDR2 SYDVKM. The CDR3 reads CASSPLRQIYEQYF. The CDR3 DNA reads TGTGCCAGCAGTCCCCTGAGACAAATATACGAGCAGTACTTC.

The V gene is TRBV18, the J gene TRBJ2-7; 8 positions match TRBD1. This CDR3 is built from 15 residues. Germline CDR1 reads KGHSH; CDR2 reads LQKENI. Losses at the gene ends were 2 bases for V and 1 base for J; bases not matched to a gene: 4. The CDR3 is CASSPGQGGSYEQYF. For the CDR3, the DNA is TGTGCCAGCTCACCAGGACAGGGCGGGTCCTACGAGCAGTACTTC.

The rearrangement links TRBV7-9 to TRBJ2-1; 9 bases match TRBD1. Trimming cost V 2 bases and J 14 bases; bases outside gene matches: 13. CDR1 is SEHNR and CDR2 is FQNEAQ in the germline V gene (reference sequence). The CDR3 is 15 residues long. The CDR3 loop reads CASSLRTGAVILEFF. The CDR3 bases are TGTGCCAGCAGCTTAAGGACAGGGGCAGTTATTTTGGAGTTCTTC.

The count of this clone is one. V usage is TRBV11-3 and J usage is TRBJ2-5; D ambiguous. This CDR3 has 15 residues. The germline V gene encodes CDR1 SGHNT and CDR2 YENEEA. The V end was cut by 1 base, the J end by 0 bases, with 9 bases between. CDR3 DNA sequence: TGTGCCAGCAGCTTAGGGGCAGCCAACCAAGAGACCCAGTACTTC. Residues: CASSLGAANQETQYF.

This chain joins TRBV30 and TRBJ2-1, with D perhaps matching TRBD1 (6 bases). Germline values: CDR1 GTSNPN, CDR2 SVGIG (reference sequence). V dropped 2 bases and J dropped 7 bases, with 12 bases sitting between them. The CDR3 is 13 amino acids. The CDR3 sequence: CAWSHIRGNEQFF. In DNA form, the CDR3 reads TGTGCCTGGAGTCACATCAGGGGTAATGAGCAGTTCTTC.

This chain joins TRBV29-1 and TRBJ1-4; D not resolved. V was shortened by 5 bases and J by 3 bases, with 7 bases between the two germline ends. The CDR3 totals 12 residues. CDR1 is SQVTM and CDR2 is ANQGSEA in the germline V gene. The CDR3 bases are TGCAGCGTTAGTGGAGCTAATGAAAAACTGTTTTTT. This gives the protein CSVSGANEKLFF.

The rearrangement uses TRBV6-1 and TRBJ1-6; 8 bases fit TRBD1. The CDR3 consists of 15 residues. V lost 3 bases, J lost 9 bases, and 7 bases stayed unmatched. In germline, CDR1 is MNHNS, CDR2 SASEGT. This CDR3 reads CASSERRQGTSPLHF. The CDR3 DNA follows: TGTGCCAGCAGTGAGAGACGACAGGGGACTTCACCCCTCCACTTT.

This clone was picked up one time. V gene TRBV16 combines with J gene TRBJ2-4; TRBD1 might be the D (6 bases). Germline CDR1 reads KGHSY; CDR2 reads FQNENV. The CDR3 totals 15 residues. Trimming stripped 4 bases from V and 0 bases from J, with 10 bases between. The CDR3 DNA reads as TGTGCCAGCAGCCGCGGACAGCTAGCCAAAAACATTCAGTACTTC. This sequence encodes CASSRGQLAKNIQYF.

The V gene is TRBV5-1, the J gene TRBJ2-1, with 7 bases lining up with TRBD2. This CDR3 region has 15 residues. The V gene's germline CDR1 is SGHRS and CDR2 YFSETQ. Trimming at V came to 2 bases and at J to 4 bases, leaving 6 bases not matched to a gene. CDR3 DNA sequence: TGCGCCAGCAGCTTCGGGCTAGCGGTTTACAATGAGCAGTTCTTC. This encodes CASSFGLAVYNEQFF. The whole variable domain, remainder taken from reference TRBV5-1 and TRBJ2-1, is KAGVTQTPRYLIKTRGQQVTLSCSPISGHRSVSWYQQTPGQGLQFLFEYFSETQRNKGNFPGRFSGRQFSNSRSEMNVSTLELGDSALYLCASSFGLAVYNEQFFGPGTRLTVL.

A single count supports this clone. The chain uses TRBV5-1 and TRBJ2-5; the match to TRBD2 covers 14 bases. CDR3 length: 17 amino acids. J gave up 5 bases and V 6 bases, and 12 bases lay outside the gene matches. CDR1 and CDR2 from the germline V gene are SGHRS and YFSETQ. CDR3 protein: CASNKGLAGVTGETQYF. In nucleotides, the CDR3 is TGCGCCAGCAACAAGGGACTAGCGGGAGTCACGGGGGAGACCCAGTACTTC. The variable domain in full, completed from reference TRBV5-1 and TRBJ2-5, reads KAGVTQTPRYLIKTRGQQVTLSCSPISGHRSVSWYQQTPGQGLQFLFEYFSETQRNKGNFPGRFSGRQFSNSRSEMNVSTLELGDSALYLCASNKGLAGVTGETQYFGPGTRLLVL.

CDR3 amino acids: CAISGQGMNTEAFF. CDR3 DNA sequence: TGTGCCATCAGTGGACAGGGGATGAACACTGAAGCTTTCTTT. The rearrangement uses TRBV10-3 and TRBJ1-1; 8 bases fit TRBD1. CDR1 is ENHRY, CDR2 SYGVKD, per germline. This CDR3 contains 14 residues. V was clipped by 4 bases and J by 0 bases; unmatched bases: 1.

About this clone: Other DNA sequences in this sample translate to the same CDR3. The chain is built from TRBV4-2 and TRBJ1-3; D ambiguous. The CDR3 runs to 14 residues. The V end was cut by 0 bases, the J end by 7 bases, with 10 bases between. Germline assignment: CDR1 LGHNA and CDR2 YNFKEQ. CDR3 region: CASSQERGGNTIYF. CDR3 DNA sequence: TGTGCCAGCAGCCAAGAGCGGGGTGGGAACACCATATATTTT.

The table lists this clone with a count of one. The chain couples TRBV2 to TRBJ2-7; 7 bases line up with TRBD2. Germline V lookup: CDR1 SNHLY, CDR2 FYNNEI. This CDR3 is 14 amino acids long. V gave up 8 bases and J gave up 0 bases; unmatched junction bases: 7. The DNA of the CDR3 is TGTGCCAGCCTTTTCGCGGGGGACTCCTACGAGCAGTACTTC. Protein: CASLFAGDSYEQYF.

The rearrangement joins TRBV7-9 to TRBJ1-3; the D gene is possibly TRBD1 (6 bases). The CDR3 is made up of 15 amino acids. Trimming pared 5 bases from V and 0 bases from J, leaving 11 bases between. Germline assignment: CDR1 SEHNR and CDR2 FQNEAQ (reference sequence). The CDR3 region has the DNA TGTGCCAGCAGCCCATACAGGGCCTCTGGAAACACCATATATTTT. This encodes CASSPYRASGNTIYF.

The chain joins TRBV7-2 to TRBJ2-5; 10 bases are shared with TRBD2. V shed 10 bases and J 7 bases; nucleotides not matched to a gene: 15. This CDR3 contains 15 residues. CDR1 SGHTA and CDR2 FQGNSA come from the germline V gene. The DNA for the CDR3 is TGTGCCACGGCCAAGGAGCTAGCGGGAGAAGGGACCCAGTACTTC. Amino acids: CATAKELAGEGTQYF.

This clone was counted a few times. V and J are TRBV11-3 and TRBJ2-3; D possibly corresponds to TRBD2 (6 bases). V shed 2 bases and J shed 4 bases, with 16 bases lying between them. This CDR3 contains 16 residues. CDR1 SGHNT and CDR2 YENEEA come from the germline V gene. CDR3 in DNA: TGTGCCAGCAGCTTACGTGGGCACGGGAGTCCAGATACGCAGTATTTT. Translating it yields CASSLRGHGSPDTQYF.